These 5 T cell receptor beta chains were all obtained from the same sample, sequenced in a study of shared clonotypes between healthy human individuals. Method: immunoSEQ multiplex PCR; TCRdb's copy keeps in-frame clones and lacks some. This sample carries just over 2,000,000 clones, 85% to 95% of them seen once, and the ten largest clones take more than 0.1%. What was sequenced was naive CD4+ T cells sorted from blood. Subset in this sample: CD45RA+ positively selected. The receptors stem from a man in his late teens or twenties in good health.

The CDR3 bases are TGTGCCATCGGGGGACTAGCGGGAGAAAGCGAGCAGTTCTTC. Translation gives CAIGGLAGESEQFF. This chain links TRBV10-3 with TRBJ2-1; TRBD2 aligns across 14 bases. The germline CDR1 and CDR2 sequences are ENHRY and SYGVKD. The CDR3 spans 14 residues. V lost 8 bases and J lost 10; bases outside the gene matches: 7.

The chain recombines TRBV5-1 with TRBJ1-1; 8 bases align to TRBD1. CDR1 is SGHRS and CDR2 is YFSETQ in the germline V gene. V trimming: 5 bases; J trimming: 5 bases; junction bases outside the gene matches: 11. The CDR3 runs to 15 residues. The CDR3 coding sequence is TGCGCCAGCAGGAACGGACAGGGTATCGGTACTGAAGCTTTCTTT. This sequence encodes CASRNGQGIGTEAFF.

The V gene is TRBV2, the J gene TRBJ2-1, with D unclear. Trimming cost V 10 bases and J 0 bases, with 10 bases left between them. Germline V gene data show CDR1 as SNHLY and CDR2 as FYNNEI. This CDR3 is built from 13 residues. In nucleotides, the CDR3 is TGTGCCACCCGATGGGCCTCCTACAATGAGCAGTTCTTC. Translation gives CATRWASYNEQFF.

This clone was found many times. CDR3 bases: TGTGCCAGCAGTTTCCGCTTCGAGAACACTGAAGCTTTCTTT. Translated: CASSFRFENTEAFF. The chain carries TRBV27 and TRBJ1-1; no reliable D call. V lost 3 bases to trimming and J lost 1 base, with 9 bases between them. Germline-derived CDR1 and CDR2 are MNHEY and SMNVEV (reference sequence). The CDR3 has 14 amino acids.

The V gene is TRBV27, the J gene TRBJ2-3; 10 positions agree with TRBD2. V lost 6 bases and J lost 4; bases outside the gene matches: 4. This CDR3 is 14 amino acids long. From germline, CDR1 is MNHEY and CDR2 SMNVEV (reference sequence). CDR3 region: CASRDSGRSDTQYF. DNA for the CDR3: TGTGCCAGCAGAGATAGCGGGAGGTCAGATACGCAGTATTTT.